Each of the 32 T cell receptor beta chains below was sequenced from the same sample in a study of blood T cell repertoires in COVID-19. Assay: immunoSEQ multiplex PCR; the TCRdb copy retains only in-frame clones and omits some. The sample lists about 69,000 clones, about 80% occurring once. Sequenced sample: peripheral blood. The receptor source for this set is a man aged 45-65 years with COVID-19, enrolled during active disease.

The chain uses TRBV5-4 and TRBJ1-2, with a tentative D call TRBD1 (6 bases). Germline V gene data show CDR1 as SGHNT and CDR2 as YYREEE (reference sequence). The CDR3 extends over 16 amino acids. Trimming removed 0 bases at V and 5 bases at J, with 17 bases between. The CDR3 sequence is CASSLGGGLGVYGYTF. For the CDR3, the DNA is TGTGCCAGCAGCTTGGGGGGGGGCCTAGGTGTGTATGGCTACACCTTC.

This chain uses TRBV7-9 with TRBJ2-5; D is perhaps TRBD2 (6 bases). The germline CDR1 and CDR2 sequences are SEHNR and FQNEAQ (reference sequence). The length of the CDR3 is 13 residues. V was clipped by 5 bases and J by 5 bases, with 12 bases between them. In nucleotides, the CDR3 is TGTGCCAGCAGCCCCGGGAGTCGGGAGACCCAGTACTTC. Translated, it gives CASSPGSRETQYF.

This clone was counted only a few times. This chain joins TRBV18 and TRBJ2-6; 8 nucleotides align to TRBD1. J was trimmed by 0 bases and V by 2 bases; bases with no gene match: 6. This CDR3 contains 18 residues. Per germline, CDR1 KGHSH and CDR2 LQKENI. As DNA, the CDR3 is TGTGCCAGCTCACCAATCGGGACAGGTGTCTCTGGGGCCAACGTCCTGACTTTC. This sequence encodes CASSPIGTGVSGANVLTF.

The sample holds one count of this clone. V gene TRBV9 combines with J gene TRBJ2-2, with D possibly TRBD1 on 6 matching bases. This CDR3 has 16 residues. The V and J ends lost 0 bases and 1 base respectively, with 10 bases between them. Germline V lookup: CDR1 SGDLS, CDR2 YYNGEE. DNA of the CDR3: TGTGCCAGCAGCGTAGACCCGGGACAGAACACCGGGGAGCTGTTTTTT. Amino acids: CASSVDPGQNTGELFF. The complete variable domain, with remaining parts taken from reference TRBV9 and TRBJ2-2, reads DSGVTQTPKHLITATGQRVTLRCSPRSGDLSVYWYQQSLDQGLQFLIQYYNGEERAKGNILERFSAQQFPDLHSELNLSSLELGDSALYFCASSVDPGQNTGELFFGEGSRLTVL.

CDR3 residues: CASRRGNEQFF. The CDR3 region has the DNA TGTGCCAGCAGGAGAGGCAATGAGCAGTTCTTC. The chain recombines TRBV27 with TRBJ2-1; D uncertain. The V gene's germline CDR1 is MNHEY and CDR2 SMNVEV (reference sequence). With 6 bases removed from V and 6 bases from J, the gap between germline ends came to 6 bases. This CDR3 is built from 11 residues.

The V call is TRBV6-5, the J call TRBJ2-7; 7 bases fit TRBD1. The CDR3 is made up of 14 amino acids. The germline V gene encodes CDR1 MNHEY and CDR2 SVGAGI. Trimming took 6 bases from V and 2 from J; bases not matched to a gene: 7. The CDR3 reads CASRRQGGPYEQYF. DNA of the CDR3: TGTGCCAGCAGGAGACAGGGTGGGCCCTACGAGCAGTACTTC.

This chain uses TRBV5-4 with TRBJ1-2, with no clear D. V was pared by 1 base and J by 4 bases, with 20 bases between. The CDR3 has 17 amino acids. Germline assignment: CDR1 SGHNT and CDR2 YYREEE (reference sequence). CDR3 amino acids: CASSLKPMPVSFYGYTF. CDR3 DNA: TGTGCCAGCAGCTTGAAGCCCATGCCGGTATCTTTCTATGGCTACACCTTC. Full variable domain (outside the CDR3, taken from reference TRBV5-4 and TRBJ1-2): ETGVTQSPTHLIKTRGQQVTLRCSSQSGHNTVSWYQQALGQGPQFIFQYYREEENGRGNFPPRFSGLQFPNYSSELNVNALELDDSALYLCASSLKPMPVSFYGYTFGSGTRLTVV.

The rearrangement joins TRBV3-1 (or the pseudogene TRBV3-2) to TRBJ2-2; TRBD2 might be the D (6 bases). Trimming shortened V by 3 bases and J by 3 bases, and 8 bases separated the two germline ends. Germline V CDR1 and CDR2: LGHDT, YNNKEL (reference sequence). This CDR3 spans 14 amino acids. The chain's CDR3 is CASSQGGHTGELFF. CDR3 nucleotides: TGTGCCAGCAGCCAGGGGGGACACACCGGGGAGCTGTTTTTT.

The chain recombines TRBV6-2 or TRBV6-3 with TRBJ1-2, with 8 bases lining up with TRBD1. Germline loops: CDR1 MNHEY, CDR2 SVGEGT. V trimming: 3 bases; J trimming: 2 bases; junction bases outside the gene matches: 5. This CDR3 is built from 15 residues. In DNA, the CDR3 is TGTGCCAGCAGTTATCCGGGACAGGAAAACTATGGCTACACCTTC. It encodes CASSYPGQENYGYTF.

The chain joins TRBV7-3 to TRBJ2-2; D not certain. V was trimmed by 2 bases and J by 4 bases, leaving 11 bases between them. Germline V gene lookup returns CDR1 SGHTA and CDR2 FQGTGA. The CDR3 is made up of 15 amino acids. For the CDR3, the DNA is TGTGCCAGCAGCTTAGAAGCGTCCAGCACCGGGGAGCTGTTTTTT. Amino acid sequence: CASSLEASSTGELFF.

The V and J genes are TRBV11-1 and TRBJ1-1; 8 bases line up with TRBD1. Germline CDR1 and CDR2: SGHAT and FQDESV (reference sequence). The V gene end was trimmed by 3 bases and the J gene end by 6 bases; junction bases not matched to a gene: 6. The CDR3 is made up of 14 amino acids. The CDR3 DNA reads as TGTGCCAGCAGCTTCATCCAGGGGGCTCCTGAAGCTTTCTTT. Translated, it gives CASSFIQGAPEAFF.

V and J are TRBV4-2 and TRBJ2-7; 10 bases agree with TRBD2. CDR1 is LGHNA, CDR2 YNFKEQ, per germline. This CDR3 spans 16 amino acids. Trimming at V came to 0 bases and at J to 3 bases, leaving 5 bases not matched to a gene. CDR3 amino acids: CASSQEGTSGIYEQYF. CDR3 coding DNA: TGTGCCAGCAGCCAAGAGGGAACTAGCGGGATCTACGAGCAGTACTTC.

This clone appeared a few times. The V and J genes are TRBV2 and TRBJ1-6; D is unclear. The CDR3 length is 15 residues. Trimming shortened V by 6 bases and J by 0 bases, and 9 bases separated the two germline ends. CDR1 is SNHLY and CDR2 is FYNNEI in the germline V gene. The DNA for the CDR3 is TGTGCCAGCAGGGGCCCGAGCTCCTATAATTCACCCCTCCACTTT. Translated: CASRGPSSYNSPLHF.

This chain uses TRBV5-1 with TRBJ1-3; D is possibly TRBD1 (6 bases). Germline V gene data show CDR1 as SGHRS and CDR2 as YFSETQ. The CDR3 is 16 residues long. The V end was cut by 3 bases, the J end by 0 bases, with 13 bases between. The CDR3 loop is CASSWGTGRSGNTIYF. CDR3 sequence (DNA): TGCGCCAGCAGCTGGGGAACAGGGCGCTCTGGAAACACCATATATTTT.

This clone was counted only a few times. The rearrangement uses TRBV4-3 and TRBJ2-1; no reliable D call. From germline, CDR1 is LGHNA and CDR2 YSLEER. The V end lost 0 bases, the J end lost 8 bases, and 11 bases lay between the germline ends. This CDR3 is built from 14 residues. DNA for the CDR3: TGCGCCAGCAGCCAAGATCTTAGGAGTTATGAGCAGTTCTTC. Translated, it gives CASSQDLRSYEQFF.

The chain's CDR3 is CASSIARQIYNEQFF. Here the CDR3 DNA reads TGTGCCAGTAGTATCGCGAGACAGATCTACAATGAGCAGTTCTTC. This rearrangement joins TRBV19 to TRBJ2-1; D may be TRBD1 (5 bases). The V end lost 3 bases, the J end lost 3 bases, and 12 bases lay between the germline ends. CDR3 length: 15 residues. From germline, CDR1 is LNHDA and CDR2 SQIVND (reference sequence).

The gene calls are TRBV4-2 and TRBJ2-6; no reliable D call. Trimming stripped 4 bases from V and 2 bases from J, with 9 bases between. CDR1 and CDR2 (germline): LGHNA, YNFKEQ. The CDR3 runs 15 residues. This CDR3 is CASSPDTTGANVLTF. In nucleotides, the CDR3 is TGTGCCAGCAGCCCCGACACCACTGGGGCCAACGTCCTGACTTTC.

This chain connects TRBV29-1 to TRBJ1-2; 8 bases line up with TRBD1. J gave up 8 bases and V 6 bases, and 14 bases lay outside the gene matches. CDR1 and CDR2 from the germline V gene are SQVTM and ANQGSEA. CDR3 length: 14 residues. The CDR3 here is CSVGPGRGPEGYTF. In nucleotides, the CDR3 is TGCAGCGTGGGGCCTGGCAGGGGGCCGGAAGGCTACACCTTC. The full variable domain, completed using reference TRBV29-1 and TRBJ1-2, is SAVISQKPSRDICQRGTSLTIQCQVDSQVTMMFWYRQQPGQSLTLIATANQGSEATYESGFVIDKFPISRPNLTFSTLTVSNMSPEDSSIYLCSVGPGRGPEGYTFGSGTRLTVV.

The chain recombines TRBV5-6 with TRBJ1-2; TRBD1 agrees at 7 bases. In germline, CDR1 is SGHDT, CDR2 YYEEEE. V shed 4 bases and J 5 bases; nucleotides not matched to a gene: 14. The CDR3 totals 16 residues. The CDR3 sequence is CASSRGQLLTYYGYTF. CDR3 nucleotide sequence: TGTGCCAGCAGCCGGGGACAGCTGCTAACATATTATGGCTACACCTTC.

The chain combines TRBV12-3 or TRBV12-4 with TRBJ2-7; 8 nucleotides line up with TRBD1. CDR3 length: 13 amino acids. V dropped 7 bases and J dropped 6; count of bases not matched to a gene: 8. CDR3 in amino acids: CASTDRGRGEQYF. CDR3 nucleotides: TGTGCCAGCACCGACAGGGGAAGAGGCGAGCAGTACTTC.

The rearrangement links TRBV10-2 to TRBJ2-3, with 10 bases fitting TRBD1. CDR3 length: 14 amino acids. Germline-derived CDR1 and CDR2 are WSHSY and SAAADI. V shed 6 bases and J 5 bases; nucleotides not matched to a gene: 5. This chain's CDR3 is CASRTTGGVDTQYF. The CDR3 DNA is TGCGCCAGCAGGACGACAGGGGGCGTAGATACGCAGTATTTT.

The gene calls are TRBV7-2 and TRBJ1-5; no clear D. From germline, CDR1 is SGHTA and CDR2 FQGNSA. The CDR3 extends over 15 amino acids. V was shortened by 1 base and J by 8 bases, with 15 bases between the two germline ends. The CDR3 DNA reads TGTGCCAGCAGCTTAGATCGCGCGGCACTTGAGCCCCAGCATTTT. Translated: CASSLDRAALEPQHF.

The chain employs TRBV11-2 and TRBJ1-6, with 7 bases lining up with TRBD1. Germline CDR1 reads SGHAT; CDR2 reads FQNNGV. This CDR3 contains 14 residues. With 5 bases clipped from V and 7 bases from J, the junction kept 5 bases outside the gene matches. This CDR3 is CASSPGTANSPLHF. As DNA, the CDR3 is TGTGCCAGCAGCCCGGGGACAGCAAATTCACCCCTCCACTTT.

The chain couples TRBV7-8 to TRBJ2-7; unclear D gene. The germline V gene encodes CDR1 SGHVS and CDR2 FQNEAQ. Between the trimmed V and J ends, which lost 7 bases and 5 bases, there was a span of 18 bases. CDR3 length: 14 residues. CDR3 in amino acids: CASKALGASDEQYF. In DNA, the CDR3 is TGTGCCAGCAAAGCGTTAGGAGCTTCCGACGAGCAGTACTTC.

The chain employs TRBV9 and TRBJ1-2; no firm D call. V dropped 0 bases and J dropped 0 bases, with 6 bases sitting between them. Germline V gene lookup returns CDR1 SGDLS and CDR2 YYNGEE. There are 14 residues in the CDR3. For the CDR3, the DNA is TGTGCCAGCAGCGTAGGCCGCGCTAACTATGGCTACACCTTC. This encodes CASSVGRANYGYTF.

V and J are TRBV14 and TRBJ2-7; D perhaps matches TRBD1 (5 bases). Germline V gene sequence: CDR1 SGHDN, CDR2 FVKESK. The CDR3 is made up of 14 amino acids. Trimming cost V 1 base and J 5 bases, with 12 bases left between them. CDR3 sequence reads: CASSQGWTSHEQYF. The CDR3, as DNA: TGTGCCAGCAGCCAAGGCTGGACAAGTCACGAGCAGTACTTC.

The chain carries TRBV7-9 and TRBJ2-2, with D possibly TRBD1 on 6 matching bases. CDR3 length equals 16 residues. Trimming took 3 bases from V and 6 from J, leaving 17 bases between them. CDR1 and CDR2 from the germline V gene are SEHNR and FQNEAQ (reference sequence). CDR3 residues: CASSFLQGPRSGELFF. CDR3 in DNA: TGTGCCAGCAGCTTTCTACAGGGTCCTCGCTCCGGGGAGCTGTTTTTT.

This clone was detected a few times. V and J are TRBV19 and TRBJ2-2; 9 nucleotides line up with TRBD1. J lost 2 bases, V lost 4 bases, and 5 bases had no gene match. This CDR3 comprises 16 residues. Looked up from germline, CDR1 is LNHDA and CDR2 is SQIVND (reference sequence). Here the CDR3 reads CASSKRGQGNTGELFF. Written as DNA, the CDR3 is TGTGCCAGTAGTAAGAGGGGACAGGGCAACACCGGGGAGCTGTTTTTT.

The chain employs TRBV4-1 and TRBJ1-5; 9 nucleotides line up with TRBD1. V was pared by 0 bases and J by 0 bases, with 12 bases of the junction left unmatched. This CDR3 is 20 amino acids long. Germline V gene lookup returns CDR1 MGHRA and CDR2 YSYEKL. As DNA, the CDR3 is TGCGCCAGCAGCCAAGATACAGGACAGGGGTTAGGGTATAGCAATCAGCCCCAGCATTTT. Protein product: CASSQDTGQGLGYSNQPQHF.

The V gene is TRBV10-3, the J gene TRBJ1-5, with D possibly TRBD1 on 6 matching bases. The V gene lost 4 bases and the J gene lost 4 bases, with 11 bases spanning the gap. Germline V gene lookup returns CDR1 ENHRY and CDR2 SYGVKD. The CDR3 is 14 amino acids. The DNA for the CDR3 is TGTGCCATCAGTGGCCAGGGGCTGAATCAGCCCCAGCATTTT. Translated, it gives CAISGQGLNQPQHF.

This clone was detected only a few times. CDR3 nucleotides: TGTGCCAGCAGCTTAGATCAGGGGCCCGGGGAGCTGTTTTTT. This translates into CASSLDQGPGELFF. The chain employs TRBV7-8 and TRBJ2-2, with a tentative D call TRBD1 (6 bases). Trimming cost V 1 base and J 6 bases, with 9 bases left between them. The CDR3 is 14 residues long. The germline V gene has CDR1 SGHVS and CDR2 FQNEAQ.

The chain has TRBV4-2 and TRBJ2-3, with TRBD1 matching 8 bases. V was pared by 4 bases and J by 3 bases, with 3 bases of the junction left unmatched. The CDR3 totals 14 residues. The germline V gene has CDR1 LGHNA and CDR2 YNFKEQ. The CDR3 nucleotides are TGTGCCAGCAGCCCCGGACAGGGAACAGATACGCAGTATTTT. It is translated as CASSPGQGTDTQYF.